The clone carrying this T cell receptor (beta chain) was picked up many times. Its antigen remains unidentified. The V and J ends lost 1 base and 13 bases respectively, with 13 bases between them. This CDR3 has 12 residues. From germline, CDR1 is SGHTA and CDR2 FQGNSA. Reverse transcribing all isolated RNA meant expressed TCRB transcripts were sequenced. Method: immunoSEQ multiplex PCR; TCRdb's copy keeps in-frame clones and lacks some. Of roughly 290,000 clones detected, around 7.8% appear once; the ten largest clones hold more than 0.8%. The data are from a study of beta chain features in type 1 diabetes. Study-wide background: Patients did not differ from healthy donors in age, gender or cell yield. The number of sorted cells examined across all samples was around 110 million.

Study-level findings and limits: A definitive answer on HLA type influencing TCRB rearrangement was not reached here.

The sequence derives from a woman aged 18-29 years in good health. The chain couples TRBV7-2 to TRBJ1-2; no clear D gene. Sequences were obtained from central memory CD4+ T cells from blood. The CDR3 here is CASSLDRSISTF. Here the CDR3 DNA reads TGTGCCAGCAGCTTAGATCGCTCCATTTCCACCTTC.